The present entry profiles one T cell receptor (beta chain) with its context. Its antigen is still unknown. With 60 Vbeta and 13 Jbeta primers, the PCR was carried out. Some clones are missing from TCRdb's copy, which holds only in-frame ones; the method was immunoSEQ multiplex PCR. The sample lists approximately 130,000 clones; roughly four fifths were seen once. The sample is drawn from a study of cytomegalovirus exposure and HLA in healthy donors. Regarding the study as a whole: Further analysis was carried out later, and it showed several of the most significant clusters appearing linked to common viral pathogens. One variant, a missense change in DCLRE1C, was linked in a later analysis to TCR beta V- and J-gene trimming. Certain indistinguishable V segments, among them TRBV6-2 and TRBV6-3, were excluded.

Despite likely unrecorded immune exposures, the donors were nominally healthy at the time of sampling. The CDR3 covers 14 residues. Between the trimmed V and J ends, which lost 0 bases and 5 bases, there was a span of 11 bases. CDR1 is LNHNV and CDR2 is YYDKDF in the germline V gene (reference sequence). This receptor was identified in a man aged 25 to 40 in good health and CMV-seronegative. The chain has TRBV15 and TRBJ2-7; D gene uncertain. The sequenced material came from PBMCs. The CDR3, as DNA: TGTGCCACCAGCAGAGATAGGAGAGGTCACGAGCAGTACTTC. Translated: CATSRDRRGHEQYF.